This T cell receptor beta chain originates from a study of cytotoxic CD8 clonotypes in ibrutinib-treated CLL. V shed 5 bases and J 2 bases; nucleotides not matched to a gene: 3. The CDR3 length is 14 residues. Per the germline V gene, CDR1 is MNHEY and CDR2 is SVGAGI. TCRdb's table, derived via immunoSEQ multiplex PCR, lists solely in-frame clones and lacks some. The profile shows roughly 130,000 clones, roughly 90% of them singletons. The chain uses TRBV6-5 and TRBJ2-7, with 10 bases matching TRBD2. The source is a human donor with chronic lymphocytic leukemia. Sequencing used PBMCs, obtained after 12 months of ibrutinib treatment. DNA of the CDR3: TGTGCCAGCAGTAACAGCGGGAGGGCCTACGAGCAGTACTTC. Amino acid sequence: CASSNSGRAYEQYF.